Following are 17 T cell receptor beta chains from one sample sequenced in a study of blood T cell repertoires in COVID-19. The method was immunoSEQ multiplex PCR; TCRdb's version includes in-frame clones alone and lacks a portion of them. The sample lists some 220,000 clones, roughly 88% occurring once. Source material: PBMCs or T cells enriched from blood (not recorded which). The receptor set was obtained from a woman aged 40 to 50 with acute COVID-19.

The V gene is TRBV18, the J gene TRBJ2-1, with D hard to call. With 3 bases removed from V and 1 base from J, the gap between germline ends came to 7 bases. This CDR3 contains 14 residues. Germline lookup yields CDR1 KGHSH and CDR2 LQKENI. CDR3 bases: TGTGCCAGCTCACCCGAGGCGTCCTACAATGAGCAGTTCTTC. This gives the protein CASSPEASYNEQFF.

This rearrangement joins TRBV30 to TRBJ1-6; D not resolved. This CDR3 is built from 12 residues. V lost 0 bases to trimming and J lost 10 bases, with 7 bases between them. Looked up from germline, CDR1 is GTSNPN and CDR2 is SVGIG (reference sequence). The CDR3 protein is CAWSVGGSPLHF. CDR3 in DNA: TGTGCCTGGAGTGTGGGAGGATCACCCCTCCACTTT.

This clone is a singleton in its sample. This chain joins TRBV18 and TRBJ2-7; no reliable D call. This CDR3 comprises 13 residues. Trimming removed 3 bases from V and 6 bases from J, with 12 bases in between. Per germline, CDR1 KGHSH and CDR2 LQKENI. As DNA, the CDR3 is TGTGCCAGCTCACCGGCGGCTACGGGCGAGCAGTACTTC. It codes for CASSPAATGEQYF.

The CDR3 spells CATSEQDGGSGNTIYF. In DNA form, the CDR3 reads TGTGCCACCAGTGAACAGGACGGGGGCTCTGGAAACACCATATATTTT. The rearrangement uses TRBV24-1 and TRBJ1-3; weak D call: TRBD1 (5 bases). The V gene lost 4 bases and the J gene lost 0 bases, with 12 bases spanning the gap. Germline-derived CDR1 and CDR2 are KGHDR and SFDVKD. This CDR3 region has 16 residues.

This clone was observed many times. The genes are TRBV11-3 and TRBJ2-1; D call uncertain. Germline V CDR1 and CDR2: SGHNT, YENEEA. Trimming removed 8 bases at V and 7 bases at J, with 15 bases between. The CDR3 totals 13 residues. CDR3 DNA sequence: TGTGCCAGCTCGGGTGCTTCAAAAAATGAGCAGTTCTTC. This sequence encodes CASSGASKNEQFF. Full variable domain (outside the CDR3, taken from reference TRBV11-3 and TRBJ2-1): EAGVVQSPRYKIIEKKQPVAFWCNPISGHNTLYWYLQNLGQGPELLIRYENEEAVDDSQLPKDRFSAERLKGVDSTLKIQPAELGDSAVYLCASSGASKNEQFFGPGTRLTVL.

This chain connects TRBV5-5 to TRBJ1-2; 7 nucleotides line up with TRBD1. CDR1 and CDR2 (germline): SGHKS, YYEKEE (reference sequence). The CDR3 covers 15 residues. V lost 3 bases and J lost 4; bases outside the gene matches: 9. The CDR3 is CASSSETGTAYGYTF. The CDR3 DNA sequence: TGTGCCAGCAGCTCGGAGACCGGGACAGCCTATGGCTACACCTTC.

This chain connects TRBV5-1 to TRBJ1-2; perhaps TRBD1 as D (5 bases). This CDR3 is 14 amino acids long. V lost 0 bases and J lost 4, with 10 bases in between. Per germline, CDR1 SGHRS and CDR2 YFSETQ. CDR3 sequence: CASSLEGVRYGYTF. CDR3 DNA sequence: TGCGCCAGCAGCTTGGAAGGGGTCCGCTATGGCTACACCTTC. Full variable domain (remainder filled in from reference TRBV5-1 and TRBJ1-2): KAGVTQTPRYLIKTRGQQVTLSCSPISGHRSVSWYQQTPGQGLQFLFEYFSETQRNKGNFPGRFSGRQFSNSRSEMNVSTLELGDSALYLCASSLEGVRYGYTFGSGTRLTVV.

In its sample, this clone was seen once. The chain recombines TRBV4-3 with TRBJ1-2; D might be TRBD1 (6 bases). Between the trimmed V and J ends, which lost 1 base and 2 bases, there was a span of 11 bases. There are 15 residues in the CDR3. Germline V CDR1 and CDR2: LGHNA, YSLEER. The CDR3 reads CASSQVAGENYGYTF. Written as DNA, the CDR3 is TGCGCCAGCAGCCAAGTGGCAGGGGAGAACTATGGCTACACCTTC.

The V call is TRBV7-9, the J call TRBJ2-1, with 10 bases that match TRBD1. V was pared by 2 bases and J by 8 bases, with 9 bases of the junction left unmatched. The CDR3 is 16 amino acids. Germline loops: CDR1 SEHNR, CDR2 FQNEAQ (reference sequence). The CDR3 loop is CASSLLGTGVIHEQFF. The CDR3 bases are TGTGCCAGCAGCTTACTCGGGACAGGGGTCATCCATGAGCAGTTCTTC.

V usage is TRBV19 and J usage is TRBJ1-5, with 9 bases lining up with TRBD1. The CDR3 sequence is 18 residues long. In germline, CDR1 is LNHDA, CDR2 SQIVND (reference sequence). V lost 4 bases and J lost 3; bases outside the gene matches: 13. The CDR3 is CASSRGTGRLVINQPQHF. DNA of the CDR3: TGTGCCAGTAGTAGGGGGACAGGGCGTCTAGTTATCAATCAGCCCCAGCATTTT.

The chain is built from TRBV13 and TRBJ1-2, with a weak D call TRBD1 (6 bases). With 6 bases removed from V and 4 bases from J, the gap between germline ends came to 18 bases. This CDR3 region has 15 residues. Germline values: CDR1 PRHDT, CDR2 FYEKMQ (reference sequence). In DNA form, the CDR3 reads TGTGCCAGCAGGCTAACAGGGAGCGGGGTCTATGGCTACACCTTC. The encoded protein is CASRLTGSGVYGYTF.

This chain joins TRBV30 and TRBJ1-3, with D hard to call. Germline V lookup: CDR1 GTSNPN, CDR2 SVGIG (reference sequence). Trimming took 0 bases from V and 3 from J, leaving 9 bases between them. This CDR3 is 14 amino acids long. The CDR3 sequence is CAWSVSIYGNTIYF. CDR3 coding DNA: TGTGCCTGGAGTGTAAGCATCTATGGAAACACCATATATTTT.

The V gene is TRBV10-3, the J gene TRBJ1-2; a weak D match, TRBD1 (5 bases). CDR1 is ENHRY, CDR2 SYGVKD, per germline. The CDR3 sequence is 13 residues long. The V and J ends lost 3 bases and 4 bases respectively, with 9 bases between them. The CDR3 sequence is CAISDDRPYGYTF. In DNA, the CDR3 is TGTGCCATCAGTGATGACAGACCCTATGGCTACACCTTC.

V usage is TRBV6-6 and J usage is TRBJ1-2; 11 nucleotides align to TRBD1. The germline CDR1 and CDR2 sequences are MNHNY and SVGAGI (reference sequence). There are 15 residues in the CDR3. Trimming cost V 0 bases and J 8 bases; bases outside gene matches: 5. CDR3 in DNA: TGTGCCAGCAGTTACTCAGGACAGGGGGCGTGGGGCTACACCTTC. It translates to CASSYSGQGAWGYTF.

This rearrangement joins TRBV7-3 to TRBJ2-3; perhaps TRBD2 as D (7 bases). Germline CDR1 and CDR2: SGHTA and FQGTGA. There are 15 residues in the CDR3. Trimming removed 5 bases from V and 4 bases from J, with 16 bases in between. The CDR3 reads CASSPTGGLPDTQYF. In DNA, the CDR3 is TGTGCCAGCAGCCCGACGGGGGGCCTCCCAGATACGCAGTATTTT.

The V gene is TRBV9, the J gene TRBJ2-1, with 7 nucleotides matching TRBD2. Trimming at V came to 1 base and at J to 0 bases, leaving 4 bases not matched to a gene. This CDR3 has 16 residues. In germline, CDR1 is SGDLS, CDR2 YYNGEE. The CDR3 region is CASSVHQRGSYNEQFF. The CDR3 coding sequence is TGTGCCAGCAGCGTACACCAGCGGGGCTCCTACAATGAGCAGTTCTTC.

This clone occurred a few times. J is TRBJ1-2 and V is TRBV28, with TRBD1 as a possible D gene (5 bases). V lost 8 bases and J 8 bases, leaving 12 bases between the germline ends. Germline CDR1 MDHEN, CDR2 SYDVKM. CDR3 length equals 11 residues. The DNA for the CDR3 is TGTGCCAGCCGGGGGGTTTGGGGCTACACCTTC. It is translated as CASRGVWGYTF.